This T cell receptor beta chain was recovered during a study of spatial heterogeneity in lung cancer (dated by TCRdb to about 2019). In the study overall: More beta-chain than alpha-chain transcripts were consistently detected, likely reflecting higher beta-chain transcript abundance. In the raw uncorrected reads, each unique combination of TCR and UMI appeared more than ten times on average. At surgery, some 220 tumor regions, 61 to 65 matched nontumor lung samples and about 56 PBMC samples were TCR-sequenced for both alpha and beta chains. TCR alpha and beta repertoires were quantitatively compared across multiple tumor regions, matched nontumor lung and blood in non-small cell lung cancer. Nonsynonymous mutation counts, determined by whole-exome sequencing of tumor tissue, were related to features of the TCR repertoire. General study outcomes and caveats: Additional single-cell paired TCR alpha and beta sequencing was considered necessary to confirm, at a functional level, the hypothesis that regional TCRs recognize regional mutations. Ubiquitous expanded tumor TCRs were found in blood more often at tumor resection than at routine follow-up.

Per the publication, the time point label means: sample taken at primary tumor resection. Whole RNA extracted from tumor and nontumor lung tissue, or from cryopreserved PBMC samples, was used for TCR sequencing without cell sorting. The donors were about 65 patients from the lung TRACERx cohort who had early-stage, untreated non-small cell lung cancer. Only patients with enough RNA available from two or more tumor regions were chosen for TCR sequencing. The library was made by 5' RACE. Reads for this sample came from a NextSeq 500. To allow correction of PCR and sequencing errors, the TCR library protocol tagged every TCR cDNA molecule with a unique molecular identifier. From the authors' description of their analysis: TCR identification, UMI-based error correction and CDR3 extraction were all carried out with Decombinator tools. Expanded TCRs were defined as those above a frequency of 2 per 1,000, corresponding to the top 1% of the tumor frequency distribution. Each repertoire was subsampled 100 times to 5,000 TCRs, after which Renyi diversity was computed with the R vegan package. CDR3 similarity networks were built from amino acid triplet string-kernel similarity, connecting CDR3s with pairwise similarity above 0.82. In TCRdb, the public reads were trimmed at Q25 with fastp and aligned with MiXCR, with productive beta chains retained. CDR3 protein duplicates are merged, each entry listing the most common genes and DNA. The V and J calls follow TCRdb's processing rather than the paper's. This sample lists about 90,000 distinct CDR3 sequences; approximately 8.9% were detected once. Of the sample, 6% to 7.5% falls within the top ten clones.

The CDR1 and CDR2 encoded by the germline V gene are SQVTM and ANQGSEA. Taken from cysteine to phenylalanine, the CDR3 has 15 residues. The DNA shown is the 45-base CDR3, in frame from base 1. At the junction V is shortened by 6 bases and J by 0 bases, with 12 bases in between. This clonotype was recorded many times. This receptor's antigen is unknown. Base qualities are missing; no much larger clone stands one base away. The V gene is TRBV29-1 and the J gene is TRBJ2-6; the D gene is possibly TRBD1, with 6 bases matching. This TCR derives from a male donor with early-stage non-small cell lung cancer. Sequenced material: PBMCs, taken at surgery. This receptor carries the CDR3 CSVGDRYSGANVLTF. Read as DNA, the sequence is TGCAGCGTCGGTGACAGGTACTCTGGGGCCAACGTCCTGACTTTC.